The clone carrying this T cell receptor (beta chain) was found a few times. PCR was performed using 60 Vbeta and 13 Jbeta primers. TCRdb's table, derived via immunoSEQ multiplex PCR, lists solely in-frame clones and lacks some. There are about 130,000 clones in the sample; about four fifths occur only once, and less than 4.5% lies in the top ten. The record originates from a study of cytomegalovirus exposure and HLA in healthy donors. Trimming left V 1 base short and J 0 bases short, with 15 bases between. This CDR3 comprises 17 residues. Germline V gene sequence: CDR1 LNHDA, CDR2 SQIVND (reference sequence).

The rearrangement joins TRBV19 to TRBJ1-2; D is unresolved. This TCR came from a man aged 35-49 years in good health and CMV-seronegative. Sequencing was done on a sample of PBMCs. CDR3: CASSIGAAGRPNYGYTF. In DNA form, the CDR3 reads TGTGCCAGTAGTATAGGGGCCGCGGGCAGACCTAACTATGGCTACACCTTC.